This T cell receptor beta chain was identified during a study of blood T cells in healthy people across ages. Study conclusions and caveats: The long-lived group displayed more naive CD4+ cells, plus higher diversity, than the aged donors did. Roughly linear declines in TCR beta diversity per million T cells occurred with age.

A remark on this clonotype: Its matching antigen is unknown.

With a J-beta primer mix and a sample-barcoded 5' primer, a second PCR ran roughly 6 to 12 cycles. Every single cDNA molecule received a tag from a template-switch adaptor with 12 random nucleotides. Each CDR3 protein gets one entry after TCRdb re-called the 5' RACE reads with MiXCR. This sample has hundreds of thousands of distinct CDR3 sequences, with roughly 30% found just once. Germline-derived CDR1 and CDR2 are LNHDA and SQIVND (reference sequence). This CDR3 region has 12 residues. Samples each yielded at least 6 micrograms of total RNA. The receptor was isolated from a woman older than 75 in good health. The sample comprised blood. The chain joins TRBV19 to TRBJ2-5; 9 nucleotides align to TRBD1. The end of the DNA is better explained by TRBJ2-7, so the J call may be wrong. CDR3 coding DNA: TGTGCCAGTAGTATGGACAGGGGCGAGCAGTACTTC. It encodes CASSMDRGEQYF.